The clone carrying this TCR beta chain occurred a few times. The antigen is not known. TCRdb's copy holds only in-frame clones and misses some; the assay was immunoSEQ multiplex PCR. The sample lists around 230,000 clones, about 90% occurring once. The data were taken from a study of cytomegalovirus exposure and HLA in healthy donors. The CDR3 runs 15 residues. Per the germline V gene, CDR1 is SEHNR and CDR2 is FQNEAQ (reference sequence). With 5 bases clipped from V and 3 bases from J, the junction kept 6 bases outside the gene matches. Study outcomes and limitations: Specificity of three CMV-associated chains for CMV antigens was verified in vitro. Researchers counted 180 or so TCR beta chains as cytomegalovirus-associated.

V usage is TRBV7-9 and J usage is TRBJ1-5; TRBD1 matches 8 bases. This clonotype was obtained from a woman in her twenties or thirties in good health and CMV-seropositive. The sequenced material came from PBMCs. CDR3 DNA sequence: TGTGCCAGCAGCCGAGGACAGGGACACAATCAGCCCCAGCATTTT. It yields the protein CASSRGQGHNQPQHF.